This TCR beta chain derives from a study of blood T cell repertoires in COVID-19. Study background: Sites across the United States, Italy and Spain contributed samples from acute and convalescent COVID-19. T cells, B-cell-depleted T cells, or PBMCs supplied cDNA or gDNA.

In the original workflow: Counts of nucleated cells, estimated from reference gene primer amplification, were obtained. Method: immunoSEQ multiplex PCR; TCRdb's copy keeps in-frame clones and lacks some. V, J and clone size were drawn from that table, and D and trimming were deduced from the DNA. The sample holds roughly 250,000 clones, around 87% seen once. The CDR3 spans 14 residues. Germline lookup yields CDR1 ENHRY and CDR2 SYGVKD. Between the trimmed V and J ends, which lost 5 bases and 3 bases, there was a span of 13 bases. The sample comprised peripheral blood. The chain combines TRBV10-3 with TRBJ1-1, with a possible D match to TRBD1 (6 bases). The clonotype comes from a man aged 60 to 75 who had recovered from COVID-19. In DNA, the CDR3 is TGTGCCATCAGTAAGTTGGCAGGGGACACTGAAGCTTTCTTT. It yields the protein CAISKLAGDTEAFF.